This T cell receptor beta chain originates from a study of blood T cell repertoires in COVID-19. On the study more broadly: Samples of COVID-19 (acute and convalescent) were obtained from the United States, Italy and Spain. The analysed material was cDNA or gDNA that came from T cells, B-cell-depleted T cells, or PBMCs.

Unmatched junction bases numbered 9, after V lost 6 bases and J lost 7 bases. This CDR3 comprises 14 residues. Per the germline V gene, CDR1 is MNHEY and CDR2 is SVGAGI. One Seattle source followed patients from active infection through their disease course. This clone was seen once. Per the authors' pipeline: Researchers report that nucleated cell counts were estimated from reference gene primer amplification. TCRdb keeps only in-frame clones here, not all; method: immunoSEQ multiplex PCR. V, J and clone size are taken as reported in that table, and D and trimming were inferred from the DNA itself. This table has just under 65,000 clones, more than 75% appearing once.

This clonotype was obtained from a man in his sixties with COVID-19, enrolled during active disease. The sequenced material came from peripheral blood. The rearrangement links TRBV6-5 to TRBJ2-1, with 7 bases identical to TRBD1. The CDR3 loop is CASRFRQGLNEQFF. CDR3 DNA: TGTGCCAGCAGATTTAGACAGGGATTAAATGAGCAGTTCTTC.